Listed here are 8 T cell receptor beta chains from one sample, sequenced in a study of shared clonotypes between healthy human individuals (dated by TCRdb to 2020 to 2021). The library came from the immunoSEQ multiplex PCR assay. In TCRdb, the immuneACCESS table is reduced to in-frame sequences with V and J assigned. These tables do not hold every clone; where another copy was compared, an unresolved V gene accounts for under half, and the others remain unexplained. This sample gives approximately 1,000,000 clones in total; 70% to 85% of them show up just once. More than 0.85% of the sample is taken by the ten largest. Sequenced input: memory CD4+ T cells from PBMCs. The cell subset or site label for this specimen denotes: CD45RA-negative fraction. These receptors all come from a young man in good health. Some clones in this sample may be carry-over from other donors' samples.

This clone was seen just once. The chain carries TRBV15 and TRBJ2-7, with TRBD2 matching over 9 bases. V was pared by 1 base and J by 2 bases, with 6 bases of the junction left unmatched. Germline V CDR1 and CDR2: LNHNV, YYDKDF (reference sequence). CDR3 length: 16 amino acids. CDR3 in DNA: TGTGCCACCAGCAGAGGGGGTGGCGGGAGGGCCTACGAGCAGTACTTC. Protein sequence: CATSRGGGGRAYEQYF.

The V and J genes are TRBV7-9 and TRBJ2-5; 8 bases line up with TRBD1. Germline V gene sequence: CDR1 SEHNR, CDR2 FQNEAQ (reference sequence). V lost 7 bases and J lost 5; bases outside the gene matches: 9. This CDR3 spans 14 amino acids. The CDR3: CASTPQGAGETQYF. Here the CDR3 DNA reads TGTGCCAGCACCCCTCAGGGGGCGGGTGAGACCCAGTACTTC.

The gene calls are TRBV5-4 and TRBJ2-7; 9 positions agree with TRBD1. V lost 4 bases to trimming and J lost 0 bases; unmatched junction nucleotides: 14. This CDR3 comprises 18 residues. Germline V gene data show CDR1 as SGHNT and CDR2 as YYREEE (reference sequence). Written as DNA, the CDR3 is TGTGCCAGCAGCCTTACCGGGACAGGGTCCTTCGACTCCTACGAGCAGTACTTC. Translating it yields CASSLTGTGSFDSYEQYF.

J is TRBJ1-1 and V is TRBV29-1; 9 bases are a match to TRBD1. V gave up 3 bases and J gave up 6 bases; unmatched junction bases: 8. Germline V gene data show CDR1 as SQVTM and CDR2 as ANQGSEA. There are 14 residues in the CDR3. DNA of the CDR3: TGCAGCGTTGAGGGGGGACAGGGCACCCCTGAAGCTTTCTTT. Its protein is CSVEGGQGTPEAFF. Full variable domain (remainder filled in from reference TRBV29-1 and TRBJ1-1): SAVISQKPSRDICQRGTSLTIQCQVDSQVTMMFWYRQQPGQSLTLIATANQGSEATYESGFVIDKFPISRPNLTFSTLTVSNMSPEDSSIYLCSVEGGQGTPEAFFGQGTRLTVV.

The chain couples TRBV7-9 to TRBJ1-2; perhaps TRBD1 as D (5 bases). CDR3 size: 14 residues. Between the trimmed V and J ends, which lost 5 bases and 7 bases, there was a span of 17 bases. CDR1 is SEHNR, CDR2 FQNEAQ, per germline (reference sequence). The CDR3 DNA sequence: TGTGCCAGCAGCGGATCCAACGGGGGGACTGGCTACACCTTC. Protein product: CASSGSNGGTGYTF. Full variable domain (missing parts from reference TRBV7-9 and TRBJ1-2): DTGVSQNPRHKITKRGQNVTFRCDPISEHNRLYWYRQTLGQGPEFLTYFQNEAQLEKSRLLSDRFSAERPKGSFSTLEIQRTEQGDSAMYLCASSGSNGGTGYTFGSGTRLTVV.

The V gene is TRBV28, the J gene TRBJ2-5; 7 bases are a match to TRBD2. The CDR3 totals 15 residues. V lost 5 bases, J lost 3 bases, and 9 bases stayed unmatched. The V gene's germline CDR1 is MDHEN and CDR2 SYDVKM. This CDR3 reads CASSQIRRGEETQYF. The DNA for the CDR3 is TGTGCCAGCAGTCAAATACGCCGGGGGGAAGAGACCCAGTACTTC.

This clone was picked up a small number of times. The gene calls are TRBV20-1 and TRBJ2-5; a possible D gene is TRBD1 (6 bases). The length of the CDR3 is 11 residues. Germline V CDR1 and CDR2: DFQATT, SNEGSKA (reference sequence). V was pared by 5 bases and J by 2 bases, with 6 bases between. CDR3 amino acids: CSAGQQETQYF. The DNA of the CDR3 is TGCAGTGCTGGACAGCAAGAGACCCAGTACTTC.

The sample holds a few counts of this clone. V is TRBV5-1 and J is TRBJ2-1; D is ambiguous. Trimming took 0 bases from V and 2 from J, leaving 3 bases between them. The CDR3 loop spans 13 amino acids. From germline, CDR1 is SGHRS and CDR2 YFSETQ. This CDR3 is CASSLVPYNEQFF. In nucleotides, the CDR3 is TGCGCCAGCAGCTTGGTGCCCTACAATGAGCAGTTCTTC.